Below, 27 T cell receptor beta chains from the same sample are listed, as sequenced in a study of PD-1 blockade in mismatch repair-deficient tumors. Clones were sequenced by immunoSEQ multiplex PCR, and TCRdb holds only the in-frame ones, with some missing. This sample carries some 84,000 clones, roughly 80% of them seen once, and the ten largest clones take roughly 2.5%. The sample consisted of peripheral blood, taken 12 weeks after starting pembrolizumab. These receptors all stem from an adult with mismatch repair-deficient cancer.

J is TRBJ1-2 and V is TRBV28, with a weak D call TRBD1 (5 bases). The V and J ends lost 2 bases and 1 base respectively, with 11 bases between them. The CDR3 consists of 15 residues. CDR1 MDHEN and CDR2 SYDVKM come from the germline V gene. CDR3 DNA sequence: TGTGCCAGCAGTTTAGGGGACTACCTTAACTATGGCTACACCTTC. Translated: CASSLGDYLNYGYTF.

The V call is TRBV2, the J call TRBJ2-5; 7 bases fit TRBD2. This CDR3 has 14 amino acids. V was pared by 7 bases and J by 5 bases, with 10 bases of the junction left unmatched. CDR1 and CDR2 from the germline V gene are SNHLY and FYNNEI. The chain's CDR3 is CASIGLAARETQYF. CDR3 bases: TGTGCCAGCATTGGGCTAGCGGCCCGGGAGACCCAGTACTTC.

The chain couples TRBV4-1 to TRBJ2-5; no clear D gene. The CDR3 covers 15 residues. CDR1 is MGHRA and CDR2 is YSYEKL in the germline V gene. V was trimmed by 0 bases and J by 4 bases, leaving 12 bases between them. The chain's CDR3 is CASSQDLIRAETQYF. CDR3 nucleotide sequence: TGCGCCAGCAGCCAAGATCTGATACGGGCAGAGACCCAGTACTTC.

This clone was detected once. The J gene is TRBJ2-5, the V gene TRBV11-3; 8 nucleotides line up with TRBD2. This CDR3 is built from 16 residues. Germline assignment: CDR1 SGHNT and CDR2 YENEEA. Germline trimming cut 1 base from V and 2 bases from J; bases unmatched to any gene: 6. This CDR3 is CASSLAPAGAQETQYF. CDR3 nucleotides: TGTGCCAGCAGCTTAGCCCCAGCGGGGGCACAAGAGACCCAGTACTTC. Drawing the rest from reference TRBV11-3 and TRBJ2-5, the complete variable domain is EAGVVQSPRYKIIEKKQPVAFWCNPISGHNTLYWYLQNLGQGPELLIRYENEEAVDDSQLPKDRFSAERLKGVDSTLKIQPAELGDSAVYLCASSLAPAGAQETQYFGPGTRLLVL.

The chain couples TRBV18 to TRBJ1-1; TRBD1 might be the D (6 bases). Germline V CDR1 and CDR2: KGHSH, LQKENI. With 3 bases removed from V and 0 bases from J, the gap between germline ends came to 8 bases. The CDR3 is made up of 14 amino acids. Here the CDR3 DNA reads TGTGCCAGCTCACCCGGGGGCATGAACACTGAAGCTTTCTTT. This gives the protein CASSPGGMNTEAFF.

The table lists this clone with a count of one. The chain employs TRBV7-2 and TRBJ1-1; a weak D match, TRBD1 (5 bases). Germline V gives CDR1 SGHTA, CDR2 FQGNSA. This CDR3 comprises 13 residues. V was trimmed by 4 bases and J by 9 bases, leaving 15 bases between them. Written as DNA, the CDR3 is TGTGCCAGCAGCTCGATCAGCGAGGGGAAAGCTTTCTTT. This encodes CASSSISEGKAFF.

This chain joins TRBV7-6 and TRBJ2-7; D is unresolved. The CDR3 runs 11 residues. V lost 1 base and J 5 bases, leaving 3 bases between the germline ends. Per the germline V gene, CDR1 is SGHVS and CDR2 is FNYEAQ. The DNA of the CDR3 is TGTGCCAGCAGCTTAGAGGACGAGCAGTACTTC. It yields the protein CASSLEDEQYF.

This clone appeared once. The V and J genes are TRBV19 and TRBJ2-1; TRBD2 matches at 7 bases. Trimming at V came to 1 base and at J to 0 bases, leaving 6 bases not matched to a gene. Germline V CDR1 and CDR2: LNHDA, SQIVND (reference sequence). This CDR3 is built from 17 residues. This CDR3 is CASSIVRELGSYNEQFF. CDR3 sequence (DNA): TGTGCCAGTAGTATAGTGCGGGAGCTGGGCTCCTACAATGAGCAGTTCTTC.

CDR3 region: CASRASRTGELFF. DNA for the CDR3: TGTGCCAGCAGGGCGTCGAGGACCGGGGAGCTGTTTTTT. The chain employs TRBV27 and TRBJ2-2; D gene uncertain. Germline assignment: CDR1 MNHEY and CDR2 SMNVEV (reference sequence). The CDR3 sequence is 13 residues long. With 6 bases removed from V and 5 bases from J, the gap between germline ends came to 10 bases.

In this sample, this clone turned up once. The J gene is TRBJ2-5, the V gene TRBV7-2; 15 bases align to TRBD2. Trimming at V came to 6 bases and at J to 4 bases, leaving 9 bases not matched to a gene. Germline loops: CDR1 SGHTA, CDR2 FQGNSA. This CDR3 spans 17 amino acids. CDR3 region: CASSAPGLAGGLETQYF. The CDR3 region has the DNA TGTGCCAGCAGTGCCCCGGGACTAGCGGGAGGACTAGAGACCCAGTACTTC.

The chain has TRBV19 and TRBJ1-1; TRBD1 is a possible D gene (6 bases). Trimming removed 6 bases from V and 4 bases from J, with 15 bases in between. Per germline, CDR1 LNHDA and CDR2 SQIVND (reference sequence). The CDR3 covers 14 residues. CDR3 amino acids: CASRPRGGSTEAFF. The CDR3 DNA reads TGTGCCAGTAGGCCTCGAGGGGGGAGCACTGAAGCTTTCTTT.

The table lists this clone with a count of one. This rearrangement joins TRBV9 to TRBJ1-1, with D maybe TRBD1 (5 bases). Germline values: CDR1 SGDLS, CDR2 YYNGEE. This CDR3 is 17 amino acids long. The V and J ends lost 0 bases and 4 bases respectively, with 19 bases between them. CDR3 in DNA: TGTGCCAGCAGCGTAGGTATAGATTGGGGGATAGGCACTGAAGCTTTCTTT. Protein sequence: CASSVGIDWGIGTEAFF.

In nucleotides, the CDR3 is TGTGCCAGTAGCCTGGGACAGGGCTCAGGTCTCACTAATGAAAAACTGTTTTTT. Residues: CASSLGQGSGLTNEKLFF. V usage is TRBV19 and J usage is TRBJ1-4, with 9 bases fitting TRBD1. The CDR3 extends over 18 amino acids. With V trimmed by 6 bases and J by 2 bases, 13 bases remained unmatched. The germline V gene has CDR1 LNHDA and CDR2 SQIVND (reference sequence). Combining the CDR3 with reference TRBV19 and TRBJ1-4 gives the whole variable domain DGGITQSPKYLFRKEGQNVTLSCEQNLNHDAMYWYRQDPGQGLRLIYYSQIVNDFQKGDIAEGYSVSREKKESFPLTVTSAQKNPTAFYLCASSLGQGSGLTNEKLFFGSGTQLSVL.

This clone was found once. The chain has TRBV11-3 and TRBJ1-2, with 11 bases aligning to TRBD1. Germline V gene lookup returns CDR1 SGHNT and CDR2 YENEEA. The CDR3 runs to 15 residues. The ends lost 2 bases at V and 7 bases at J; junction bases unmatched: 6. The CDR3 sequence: CASSLTGQGASGYTF. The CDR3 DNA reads TGTGCCAGCAGCTTAACCGGACAGGGGGCGAGTGGCTACACCTTC.

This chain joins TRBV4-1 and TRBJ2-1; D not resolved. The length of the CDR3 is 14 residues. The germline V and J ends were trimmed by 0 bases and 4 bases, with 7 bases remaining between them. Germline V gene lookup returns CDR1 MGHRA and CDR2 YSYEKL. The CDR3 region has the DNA TGCGCCAGCAGCCAAGATACTGGATACAATGAGCAGTTCTTC. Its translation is CASSQDTGYNEQFF.

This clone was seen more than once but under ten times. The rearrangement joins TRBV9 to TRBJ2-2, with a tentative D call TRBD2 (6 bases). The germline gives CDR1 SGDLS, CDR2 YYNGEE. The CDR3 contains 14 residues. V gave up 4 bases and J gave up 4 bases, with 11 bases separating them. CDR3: CASSPRDSTGELFF. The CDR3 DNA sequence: TGTGCCAGCAGCCCGCGGGACTCCACCGGGGAGCTGTTTTTT.

The CDR3 DNA is TGCGCCAGCAGCCAAGGTTGGGCAGGAGAGGGGCCCCAGCATTTT. Protein: CASSQGWAGEGPQHF. This sequence joins TRBV4-1 and TRBJ1-5; no clear D gene. The CDR3 spans 15 residues. Germline CDR1 MGHRA, CDR2 YSYEKL. V was pared by 1 base and J by 9 bases, with 16 bases between.

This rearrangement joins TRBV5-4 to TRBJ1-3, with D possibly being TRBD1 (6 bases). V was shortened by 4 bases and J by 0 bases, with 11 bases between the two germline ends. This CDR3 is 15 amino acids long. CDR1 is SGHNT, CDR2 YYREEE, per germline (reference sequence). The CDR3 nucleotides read TGTGCCAGCAGCATTGGACAGTTCTCTGGAAACACCATATATTTT. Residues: CASSIGQFSGNTIYF.

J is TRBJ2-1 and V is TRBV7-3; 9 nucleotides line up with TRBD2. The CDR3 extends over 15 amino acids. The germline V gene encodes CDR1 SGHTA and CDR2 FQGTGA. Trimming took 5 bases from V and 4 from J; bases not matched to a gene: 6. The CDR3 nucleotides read TGTGCCAGCAGCCCCGGGGCGGGAGGGTACAATGAGCAGTTCTTC. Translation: CASSPGAGGYNEQFF.

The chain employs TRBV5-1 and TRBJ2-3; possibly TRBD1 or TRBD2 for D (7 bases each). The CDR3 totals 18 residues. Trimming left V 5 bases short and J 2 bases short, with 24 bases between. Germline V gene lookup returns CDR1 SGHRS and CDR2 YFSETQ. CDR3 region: CASSFGGARDSATDTQYF. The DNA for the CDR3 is TGCGCCAGCAGTTTTGGGGGGGCCCGGGACAGCGCCACAGATACGCAGTATTTT. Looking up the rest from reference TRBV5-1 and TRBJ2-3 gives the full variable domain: KAGVTQTPRYLIKTRGQQVTLSCSPISGHRSVSWYQQTPGQGLQFLFEYFSETQRNKGNFPGRFSGRQFSNSRSEMNVSTLELGDSALYLCASSFGGARDSATDTQYFGPGTRLTVL.

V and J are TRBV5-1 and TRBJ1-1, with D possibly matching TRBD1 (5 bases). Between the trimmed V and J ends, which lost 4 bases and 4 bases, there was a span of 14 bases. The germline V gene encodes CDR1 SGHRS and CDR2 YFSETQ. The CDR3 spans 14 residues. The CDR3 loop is CASSAGRGGTEAFF. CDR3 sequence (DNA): TGCGCCAGCAGCGCCGGGAGGGGCGGCACTGAAGCTTTCTTT.

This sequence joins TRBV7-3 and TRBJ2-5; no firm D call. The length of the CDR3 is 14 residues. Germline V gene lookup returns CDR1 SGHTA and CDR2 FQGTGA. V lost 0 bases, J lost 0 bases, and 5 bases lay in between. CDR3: CASSLTPNQETQYF. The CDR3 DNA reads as TGTGCCAGCAGCTTAACCCCCAACCAAGAGACCCAGTACTTC.

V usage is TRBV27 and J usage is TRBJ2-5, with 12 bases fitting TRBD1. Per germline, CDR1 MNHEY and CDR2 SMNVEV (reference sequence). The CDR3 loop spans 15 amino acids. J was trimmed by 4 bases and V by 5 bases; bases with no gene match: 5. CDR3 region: CASSTGTGGVETQYF. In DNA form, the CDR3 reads TGTGCCAGCAGTACCGGGACAGGGGGCGTAGAGACCCAGTACTTC.

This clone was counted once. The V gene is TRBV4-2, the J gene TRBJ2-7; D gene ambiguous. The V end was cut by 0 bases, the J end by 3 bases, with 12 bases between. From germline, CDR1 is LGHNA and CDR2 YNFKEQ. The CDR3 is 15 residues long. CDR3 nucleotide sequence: TGTGCCAGCAGCCAAGATTTCAAGGAAATCTACGAGCAGTACTTC. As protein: CASSQDFKEIYEQYF.

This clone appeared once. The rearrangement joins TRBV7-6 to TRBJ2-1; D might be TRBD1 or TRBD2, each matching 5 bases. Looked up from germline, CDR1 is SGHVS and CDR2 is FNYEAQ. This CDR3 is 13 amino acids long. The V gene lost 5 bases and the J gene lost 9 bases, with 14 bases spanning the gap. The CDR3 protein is CASSPGGIGEQFF. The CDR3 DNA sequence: TGTGCCAGCAGCCCTGGGGGTATAGGTGAGCAGTTCTTC. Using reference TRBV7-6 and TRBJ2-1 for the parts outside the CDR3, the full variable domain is GAGVSQSPRYKVTKRGQDVALRCDPISGHVSLYWYRQALGQGPEFLTYFNYEAQQDKSGLPNDRFSAERPEGSISTLTIQRTEQRDSAMYRCASSPGGIGEQFFGPGTRLTVL.

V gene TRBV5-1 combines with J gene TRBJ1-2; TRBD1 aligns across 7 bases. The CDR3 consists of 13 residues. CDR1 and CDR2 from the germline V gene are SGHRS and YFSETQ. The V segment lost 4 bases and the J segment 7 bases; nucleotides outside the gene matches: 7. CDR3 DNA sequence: TGCGCCAGCAGCGTCACAGGGGACAGTGGCTACACCTTC. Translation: CASSVTGDSGYTF.

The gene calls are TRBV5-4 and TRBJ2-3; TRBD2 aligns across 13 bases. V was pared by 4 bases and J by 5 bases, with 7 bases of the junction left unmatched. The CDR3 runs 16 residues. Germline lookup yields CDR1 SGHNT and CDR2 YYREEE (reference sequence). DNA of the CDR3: TGTGCCAGCAGCGGAGGACTAGCGGGAGACGGAGATACGCAGTATTTT. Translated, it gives CASSGGLAGDGDTQYF.